This T cell receptor beta chain emerged from a study of T-cell memory formation after mild COVID-19. The germline V gene encodes CDR1 SEHNR and CDR2 FQNEAQ (reference sequence). The CDR3 covers 16 residues. V shed 4 bases, J shed 7 bases, and the junction held 13 bases outside the gene matches. This clonotype was observed many times. TCRdb reprocessed the 5' RACE reads via MiXCR and lists one record per CDR3 protein. The table records about 200,000 distinct CDR3 sequences, more than 8% of them present only once. The J gene is TRBJ1-2, the V gene TRBV7-9; 9 bases align to TRBD1. This clonotype originated in a man aged 18 to 30 who had mild COVID-19 (a few samples of this study predate the infection). Cell type and time point are not known. Sequenced sample: PBMCs or a T cell subset sorted from them (not recorded which). The DNA of the CDR3 is TGTGCCAGCAGCTCAGGGACAGGGACCTATGAAAGTGGCTACACCTTC. This encodes CASSSGTGTYESGYTF.